This T cell receptor (beta chain) is from a study of cytomegalovirus exposure and HLA in healthy donors. Study-level background: Earlier, 200 million or so T cells were analyzed, and approximately 110 million unique TCR beta sequences were found among them. Study findings and constraints: HLA alleles showed associations with 15,000 to 20,000 TCR beta sequences in a later analysis, at a 0.05 false discovery rate.

Details on this clone: Its target is unknown.

The CDR3 spans 14 residues. Germline CDR1 MNHNY, CDR2 SVGAGI (reference sequence). With 6 bases clipped from V and 1 base from J, the junction kept 1 base outside the gene matches. Primers for the PCR totalled 60 Vbeta and 13 Jbeta. The table came from immunoSEQ multiplex PCR; TCRdb's copy has only in-frame clones and leaves some out. This sample yields about 250,000 clones, of which 70% to 90% are seen a single time; 0.24% belongs to the top ten. The specimen sequenced was PBMCs. The clonotype comes from a girl between 2 and 10 years old in good health and CMV-seronegative. The chain employs TRBV6-6 and TRBJ1-1; 11 nucleotides align to TRBD1. This chain's CDR3 is CASRGQGENTEAFF. DNA for the CDR3: TGTGCCAGCAGGGGACAGGGGGAGAACACTGAAGCTTTCTTT.